Each of the 20 T cell receptor beta chains below was sequenced from the same sample in a study of T cells in Graves' hyperthyroidism and ophthalmopathy (dated by TCRdb to the late 2010s). The library was made by multiplex PCR. Sequencer: Illumina HiSeq 2000. The TCR beta CDR3 regions were amplified from the RNA transcripts. The TCR CDR3 was subjected to a first round of RT-PCR using the HTBI primer set and the Qiagen OneStep RT-PCR kit. In-frame beta chains were kept once TCRdb had trimmed the public reads at Q25 with fastp and called clones with MiXCR. Every CDR3 protein is listed once, alongside the most common genes and DNA of its rows. Present in this sample are about 340,000 distinct CDR3 sequences, approximately 22% of which were seen just once. The ten biggest clones cover around 45% of the sample. The sample taken for sequencing was blood. Receptor source: a woman aged 45 to 65 with Graves' hyperthyroidism.

The chain uses TRBV3-1 and TRBJ1-6; D is uncertain. Trimming took off 0 bases at V and 8 bases at J, with 8 bases between the two ends. CDR3 size: 14 residues. Germline V gene sequence: CDR1 LGHDT, CDR2 YNNKEL (reference sequence). The chain's CDR3 is CASSQEGWYSPLHF. The CDR3 bases are TGTGCCAGCAGCCAAGAAGGGTGGTATTCACCCCTCCACTTT. Together with reference TRBV3-1 and TRBJ1-6, the CDR3 gives the full variable domain: DTAVSQTPKYLVTQMGNDKSIKCEQNLGHDTMYWYKQDSKKFLKIMFSYNNKELIINETVPNRFSPKSPDKAHLNLHINSLELGDSAVYFCASSQEGWYSPLHFGNGTRLTVT.

This clonotype has a handful of counts. One end of the junction is discordant with germline, which a read error may explain. The chain uses TRBV11-1 and TRBJ2-7, with TRBD2 identical over 7 bases. This CDR3 contains 14 residues. CDR1 and CDR2 from the germline V gene are SGHAT and FQDESV (reference sequence). CDR3 coding DNA: TGCGCCAGCAGAACGACTAGCAACTTTCGGGAGCAGTACTTC. Protein sequence: CASRTTSNFREQYF.

The CDR3 DNA reads as TGCAGTGCTATAGCGGGAGTCCGTTCCTACAATGAGCAGTTCTTC. It is translated as CSAIAGVRSYNEQFF. The chain couples TRBV20-1 to TRBJ2-1; the match to TRBD2 covers 9 bases. The CDR3 length is 15 residues. The trim removed 4 bases at V and 1 base at J, leaving 5 bases unmatched. Per germline, CDR1 DFQATT and CDR2 SNEGSKA (reference sequence).

This chain connects TRBV6-1 to TRBJ2-1; 7 nucleotides align to TRBD2. Germline V gene sequence: CDR1 MNHNS, CDR2 SASEGT. The CDR3 has 14 amino acids. V lost 5 bases and J lost 5; bases outside the gene matches: 6. In DNA form, the CDR3 reads TGTGCCAGCAGTCGAGGCGGGGGAGACAATGAGCAGTTCTTC. Protein sequence: CASSRGGGDNEQFF.

The chain combines TRBV11-2 with TRBJ1-1, with a possible D match to TRBD1 (5 bases). Germline V gene data show CDR1 as SGHAT and CDR2 as FQNNGV. The CDR3 covers 15 residues. Deletions cut 6 bases from V and 3 bases from J, with 17 bases between. For the CDR3, the DNA is TGTGCCAGCAGAGCTGGGACCCGAGAGGACACTGAAGCTTTCTTT. It is translated as CASRAGTREDTEAFF.

The chain couples TRBV19 to TRBJ2-1; 9 bases are a match to TRBD2. This CDR3 comprises 17 residues. Germline V gives CDR1 LNHDA, CDR2 SQIVND (reference sequence). The junction had 14 bases not matched to a gene; V was cut back by 4 bases and J by 7 bases. The CDR3 DNA follows: TGTGCCAGTAGTACGGGCCTCTCCCTCAGCGGGAGGAATGAGCAGTTCTTC. This sequence encodes CASSTGLSLSGRNEQFF. The full variable domain, completed using reference TRBV19 and TRBJ2-1, is DGGITQSPKYLFRKEGQNVTLSCEQNLNHDAMYWYRQDPGQGLRLIYYSQIVNDFQKGDIAEGYSVSREKKESFPLTVTSAQKNPTAFYLCASSTGLSLSGRNEQFFGPGTRLTVL.

This chain joins TRBV28 and TRBJ2-5; perhaps TRBD2 as D (6 bases). The germline CDR1 and CDR2 sequences are MDHEN and SYDVKM. Between the trimmed V and J ends, which lost 9 bases and 7 bases, there was a span of 24 bases. The CDR3 length is 15 residues. The CDR3, as DNA: TGTGCCAGTGGAGGGTTCGAGGGCTTTTGGGGGACCCAGTACTTC. Translation gives CASGGFEGFWGTQYF.

This clonotype was counted many times. One junction end does not reproduce the germline sequence, and a read error may be involved. J is TRBJ2-1 and V is TRBV7-7; the match to TRBD2 covers 8 bases. The CDR3 is made up of 18 amino acids. Looked up from germline, CDR1 is SSHAT and CDR2 is FNYEAQ (reference sequence). The DNA for the CDR3 is TGTGCTAGCAGCCACCACTCCTCTAACCGGGAGGGAAACAATGAGCAGTTCTTC. It yields the protein CASSHHSSNREGNNEQFF. Together with reference TRBV7-7 and TRBJ2-1, the CDR3 gives the full variable domain: GAGVSQSPRYKVTKRGQDVTLRCDPISSHATLYWYQQALGQGPEFLTYFNYEAQPDKSGLPSDRFSAERPEGSISTLTIQRTEQRDSAMYRCASSHHSSNREGNNEQFFGPGTRLTVL.

The chain is built from TRBV25-1 and TRBJ1-2; D not certain. CDR1 and CDR2 from the germline V gene are MGHDK and SYGVNS. The CDR3 has 11 amino acids. The V gene lost 4 bases and the J gene lost 6 bases, with 6 bases spanning the gap. In DNA, the CDR3 is TGTGCCAGCAGTGGACTGAATGGCTACACCTTC. Translated: CASSGLNGYTF.

This clonotype was observed a handful of times. Here the CDR3 DNA reads TGCAGTGCTCCCAGGACGGTAAACACTGAAGCTTTCTTT. This encodes CSAPRTVNTEAFF. V usage is TRBV20-1 and J usage is TRBJ1-1; the D is unclear. Germline values: CDR1 DFQATT, CDR2 SNEGSKA (reference sequence). With 5 bases removed from V and 2 bases from J, the gap between germline ends came to 12 bases. CDR3 length equals 13 residues.

The chain is built from TRBV29-1 and TRBJ2-2; possibly TRBD1 for D (5 bases). The CDR3 runs 13 residues. The V end lost 4 bases, the J end lost 5 bases, and 11 bases lay between the germline ends. Germline V gene lookup returns CDR1 SQVTM and CDR2 ANQGSEA. CDR3 bases: TGCAGCGTTGGGGCAGGGCGAACCGGGGAGCTGTTTTTT. This codes for CSVGAGRTGELFF.

The chain employs TRBV3-1 and TRBJ2-1, with D uncertain. V was trimmed by 3 bases and J by 0 bases, leaving 12 bases between them. CDR1 is LGHDT and CDR2 is YNNKEL in the germline V gene (reference sequence). This CDR3 region has 16 residues. The CDR3 coding sequence is TGTGCCAGCAGCCAGACCCCTACTGTCTCCTACAATGAGCAGTTCTTC. Its protein product is CASSQTPTVSYNEQFF.

This chain connects TRBV5-4 to TRBJ1-6, with D maybe TRBD1 (5 bases). The CDR3 consists of 14 residues. Deletions cut 5 bases from V and 7 bases from J, with 13 bases between. Germline values: CDR1 SGHNT, CDR2 YYREEE (reference sequence). CDR3 sequence reads: CASRSRDPNSPLHF. Here the CDR3 DNA reads TGTGCCAGCAGATCTCGGGACCCGAATTCACCCCTCCACTTT.

The table lists this clonotype with many counts. The CDR3 bases are TGTGCCAGCAGTATCGACAGTAAGAACACTGAAGCTTTCTTT. The encoded protein is CASSIDSKNTEAFF. V gene TRBV11-2 combines with J gene TRBJ1-1; a weak D match, TRBD1 (5 bases). This CDR3 comprises 14 residues. The germline V gene encodes CDR1 SGHAT and CDR2 FQNNGV. V was cut by 6 bases and J by 1 base, with 12 bases left in between.

This clonotype was counted many times. The chain recombines TRBV6-1 with TRBJ2-7, with D perhaps TRBD1 (5 bases). Germline V gene lookup returns CDR1 MNHNS and CDR2 SASEGT. The CDR3 runs 13 residues. Trimming pared 4 bases from V and 3 bases from J, leaving 10 bases between. This CDR3 is CASSGQRYYEQYF. DNA for the CDR3: TGTGCCAGCAGTGGACAGAGATACTACGAGCAGTACTTC.

About this clonotype itself: Compared with germline, one end of the junction differs, possibly owing to a read error. This chain links TRBV3-1 with TRBJ1-3, with 7 positions matching TRBD1. This CDR3 has 16 amino acids. Germline loops: CDR1 LGHDT, CDR2 YNNKEL (reference sequence). The CDR3 reads CAGSLNPGGSGNTIYF. The CDR3 nucleotides read TGTGCCGGCAGCCTAAATCCAGGGGGCTCTGGAAACACCATATATTTT.

This clonotype was found many times. The chain has TRBV12-3 or TRBV12-4 and TRBJ1-2; D gene unclear. The CDR3 sequence is 12 residues long. V was cut by 6 bases and J by 7 bases, with 12 bases left in between. As DNA, the CDR3 is TGTGCCAGCAGCCTAAATAATCGTGGCTACACCTTC. Protein sequence: CASSLNNRGYTF.

With regard to this clonotype: With a much larger clone just one base away, this may be a read error. The V call is TRBV5-4, the J call TRBJ2-7; D remains ambiguous. This CDR3 is 11 amino acids long. Trimming shortened V by 5 bases and J by 3 bases, and 6 bases separated the two germline ends. Germline CDR1 SGHNT, CDR2 YYREEE (reference sequence). CDR3 in amino acids: CASSYDYEQYF. The CDR3, as DNA: TGTGCCAGCAGTTATGACTACGAGCAGTACTTC.

Ten or more counts support this clonotype. The chain joins TRBV19 to TRBJ1-2; a possible D gene is TRBD1 (6 bases). CDR1 and CDR2 (germline): LNHDA, SQIVND (reference sequence). The CDR3 consists of 15 residues. The V and J ends lost 7 bases and 8 bases respectively, with 23 bases between them. This chain's CDR3 is CASNPQAGAPRGYTF. As DNA, the CDR3 is TGTGCCAGTAACCCCCAGGCAGGGGCCCCCAGGGGCTACACCTTC.

This clonotype appeared a few times. This chain connects TRBV24-1 to TRBJ2-4; 10 bases fit TRBD1. The CDR3 is made up of 16 amino acids. Germline CDR1 reads KGHDR; CDR2 reads SFDVKD. V dropped 4 bases and J dropped 5; count of bases not matched to a gene: 7. The chain's CDR3 is CATSDTTGGKENIQYF. CDR3 DNA: TGTGCCACCAGTGACACGACAGGGGGCAAGGAAAACATTCAGTACTTC.